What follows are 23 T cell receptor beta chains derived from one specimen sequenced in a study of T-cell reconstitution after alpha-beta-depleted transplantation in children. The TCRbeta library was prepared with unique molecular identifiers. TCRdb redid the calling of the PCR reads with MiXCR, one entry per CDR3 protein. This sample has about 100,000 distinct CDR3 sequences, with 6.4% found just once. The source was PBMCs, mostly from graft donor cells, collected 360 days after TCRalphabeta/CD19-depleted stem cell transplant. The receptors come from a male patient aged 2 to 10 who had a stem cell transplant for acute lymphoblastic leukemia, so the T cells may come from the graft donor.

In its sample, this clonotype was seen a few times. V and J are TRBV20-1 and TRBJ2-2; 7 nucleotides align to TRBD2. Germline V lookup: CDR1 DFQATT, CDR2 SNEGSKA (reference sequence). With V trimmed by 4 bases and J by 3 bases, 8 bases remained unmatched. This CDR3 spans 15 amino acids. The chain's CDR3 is CSAKRGGAYTGELFF. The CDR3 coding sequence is TGCAGTGCTAAAAGGGGAGGGGCCTACACCGGGGAGCTGTTTTTT.

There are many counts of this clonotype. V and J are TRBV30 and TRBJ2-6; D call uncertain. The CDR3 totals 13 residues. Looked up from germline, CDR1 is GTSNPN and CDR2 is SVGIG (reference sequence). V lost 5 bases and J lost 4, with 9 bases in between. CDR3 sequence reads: CAWYRRGANVLTF. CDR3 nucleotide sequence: TGTGCCTGGTATAGAAGGGGGGCCAACGTCCTGACTTTC.

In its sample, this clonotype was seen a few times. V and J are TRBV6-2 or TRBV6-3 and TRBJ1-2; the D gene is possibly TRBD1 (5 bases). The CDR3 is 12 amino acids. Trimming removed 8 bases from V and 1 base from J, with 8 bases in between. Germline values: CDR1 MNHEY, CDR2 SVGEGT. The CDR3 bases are TGTGCCAGCCTGGGGGTTAACTATGGCTACACCTTC. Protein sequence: CASLGVNYGYTF.

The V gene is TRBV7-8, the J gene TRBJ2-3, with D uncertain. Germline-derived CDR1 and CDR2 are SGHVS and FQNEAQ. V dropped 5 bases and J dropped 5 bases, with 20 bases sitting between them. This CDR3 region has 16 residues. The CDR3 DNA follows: TGTGCCAGCAGCCACTTAGGGCCTGGACCAGGAGATACGCAGTATTTT. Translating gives CASSHLGPGPGDTQYF.

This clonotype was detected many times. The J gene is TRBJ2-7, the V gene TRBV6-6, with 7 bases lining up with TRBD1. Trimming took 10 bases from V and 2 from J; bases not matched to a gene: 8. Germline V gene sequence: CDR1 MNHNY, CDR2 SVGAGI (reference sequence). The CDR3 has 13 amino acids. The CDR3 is CAIAGTEPYEQYF. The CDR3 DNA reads TGTGCCATCGCCGGGACAGAGCCCTACGAGCAGTACTTC.

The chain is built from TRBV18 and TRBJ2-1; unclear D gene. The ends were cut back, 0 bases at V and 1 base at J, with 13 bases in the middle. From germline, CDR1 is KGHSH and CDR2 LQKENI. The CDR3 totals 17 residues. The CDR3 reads CASSPPGERFSYNEQFF. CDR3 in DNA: TGTGCCAGCTCACCACCGGGCGAAAGGTTTTCCTACAATGAGCAGTTCTTC.

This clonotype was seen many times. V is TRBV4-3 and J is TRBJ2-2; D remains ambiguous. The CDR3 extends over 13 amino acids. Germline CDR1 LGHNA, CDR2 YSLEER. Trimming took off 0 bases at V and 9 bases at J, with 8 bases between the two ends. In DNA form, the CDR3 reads TGCGCCAGCAGCCAAGAAGGGCGCAGGGAGCTGTTTTTT. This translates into CASSQEGRRELFF.

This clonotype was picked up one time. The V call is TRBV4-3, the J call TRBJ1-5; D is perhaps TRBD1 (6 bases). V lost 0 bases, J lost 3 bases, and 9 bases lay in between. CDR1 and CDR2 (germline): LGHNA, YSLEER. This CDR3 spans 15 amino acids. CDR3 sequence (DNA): TGCGCCAGCAGCCAAGATGGGGACAACAATCAGCCCCAGCATTTT. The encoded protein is CASSQDGDNNQPQHF.

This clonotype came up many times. The CDR3, as DNA: TGTGCCAGCAGGCAAAAGGTGGACAGGGGGCGGGTAGATACGCAGTATTTT. This translates into CASRQKVDRGRVDTQYF. The chain links TRBV4-2 to TRBJ2-3; 11 positions match TRBD1. Germline assignment: CDR1 LGHNA and CDR2 YNFKEQ. V shed 6 bases and J 5 bases; nucleotides not matched to a gene: 13. This CDR3 has 17 residues.

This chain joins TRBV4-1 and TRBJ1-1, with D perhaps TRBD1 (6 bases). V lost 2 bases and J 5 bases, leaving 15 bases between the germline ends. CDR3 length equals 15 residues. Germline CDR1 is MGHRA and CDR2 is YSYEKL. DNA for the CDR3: TGCGCCAGCAGCCAATTAAGGGGGGGAGGGACTGAAGCTTTCTTT. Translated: CASSQLRGGGTEAFF.

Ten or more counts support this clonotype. The CDR3 here is CASYRRGRELFF. DNA of the CDR3: TGTGCCAGCTACAGGAGAGGTCGGGAGCTGTTTTTT. The chain couples TRBV7-2 to TRBJ2-2; D possibly corresponds to TRBD1 (5 bases). The germline V and J ends were trimmed by 8 bases and 9 bases, with 13 bases remaining between them. CDR3 size: 12 residues. Germline V lookup: CDR1 SGHTA, CDR2 FQGNSA.

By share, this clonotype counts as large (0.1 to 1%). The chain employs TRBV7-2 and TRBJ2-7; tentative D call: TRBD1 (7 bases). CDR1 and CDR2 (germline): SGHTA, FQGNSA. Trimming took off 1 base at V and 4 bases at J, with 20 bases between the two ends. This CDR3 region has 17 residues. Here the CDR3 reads CASSLGGNPGQLYEQYF. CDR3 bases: TGTGCCAGCAGCTTAGGCGGGAATCCGGGACAGCTATACGAGCAGTACTTC. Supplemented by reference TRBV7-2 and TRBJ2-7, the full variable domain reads GAGVSQSPSNKVTEKGKDVELRCDPISGHTALYWYRQSLGQGLEFLIYFQGNSAPDKSGLPSDRFSAERTGGSVSTLTIQRTQQEDSAVYLCASSLGGNPGQLYEQYFGPGTRLTVT.

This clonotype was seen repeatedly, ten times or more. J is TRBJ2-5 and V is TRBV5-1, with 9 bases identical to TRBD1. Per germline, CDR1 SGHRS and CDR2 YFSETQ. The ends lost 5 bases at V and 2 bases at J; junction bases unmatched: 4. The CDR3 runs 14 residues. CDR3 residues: CASRFDRGQETQYF. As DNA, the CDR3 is TGCGCCAGCAGGTTTGACAGGGGGCAAGAGACCCAGTACTTC.

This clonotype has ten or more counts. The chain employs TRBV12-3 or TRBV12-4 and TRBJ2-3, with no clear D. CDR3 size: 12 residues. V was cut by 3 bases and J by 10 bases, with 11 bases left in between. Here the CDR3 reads CASSFERPPQYF. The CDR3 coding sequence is TGTGCCAGCAGTTTTGAGCGACCTCCGCAGTATTTT.

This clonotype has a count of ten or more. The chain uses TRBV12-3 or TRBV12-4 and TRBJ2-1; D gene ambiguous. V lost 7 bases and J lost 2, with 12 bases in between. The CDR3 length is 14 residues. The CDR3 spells CASTFGLTYNEQFF. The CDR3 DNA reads TGTGCCAGCACCTTTGGGCTAACCTACAATGAGCAGTTCTTC.

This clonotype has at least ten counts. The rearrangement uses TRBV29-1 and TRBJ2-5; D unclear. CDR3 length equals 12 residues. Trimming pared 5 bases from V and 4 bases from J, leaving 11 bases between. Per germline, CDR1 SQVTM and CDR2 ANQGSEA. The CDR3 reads CSVIRSRETQYF. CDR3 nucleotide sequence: TGCAGCGTTATACGTAGCAGAGAGACCCAGTACTTC.

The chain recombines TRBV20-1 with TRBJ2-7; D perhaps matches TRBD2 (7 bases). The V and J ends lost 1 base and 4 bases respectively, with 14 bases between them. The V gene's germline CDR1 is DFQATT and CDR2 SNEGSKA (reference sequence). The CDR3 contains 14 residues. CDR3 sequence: CSARGGLGGYEQYF. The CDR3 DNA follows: TGCAGTGCTAGAGGGGGGCTCGGGGGGTACGAGCAGTACTTC.

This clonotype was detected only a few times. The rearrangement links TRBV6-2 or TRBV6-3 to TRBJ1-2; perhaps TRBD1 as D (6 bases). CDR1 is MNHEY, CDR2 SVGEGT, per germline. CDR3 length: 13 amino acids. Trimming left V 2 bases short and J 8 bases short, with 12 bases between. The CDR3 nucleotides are TGTGCCAGCAGTTACCCGACAGGTTACGGCTACACCTTC. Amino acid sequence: CASSYPTGYGYTF.

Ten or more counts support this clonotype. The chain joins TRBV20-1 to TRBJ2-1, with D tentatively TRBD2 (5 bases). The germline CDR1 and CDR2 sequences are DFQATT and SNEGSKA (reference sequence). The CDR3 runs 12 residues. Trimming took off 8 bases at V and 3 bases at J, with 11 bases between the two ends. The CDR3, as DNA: TGCAGTAGAGTCGGGGTCTACAATGAGCAGTTCTTC. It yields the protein CSRVGVYNEQFF.

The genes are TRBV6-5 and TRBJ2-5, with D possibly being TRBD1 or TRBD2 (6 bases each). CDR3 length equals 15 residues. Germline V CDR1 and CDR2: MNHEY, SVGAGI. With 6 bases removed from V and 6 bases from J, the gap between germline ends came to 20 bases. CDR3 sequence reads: CASSYTGNGGKTQYF. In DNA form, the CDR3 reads TGTGCCAGCAGCTACACAGGGAACGGAGGGAAGACCCAGTACTTC.

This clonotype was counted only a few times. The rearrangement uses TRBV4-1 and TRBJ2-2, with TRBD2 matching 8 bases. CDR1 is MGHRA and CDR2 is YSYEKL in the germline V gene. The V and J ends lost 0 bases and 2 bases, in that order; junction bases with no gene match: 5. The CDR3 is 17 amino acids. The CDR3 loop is CASSQEEGLDNTGELFF. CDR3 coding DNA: TGCGCCAGCAGCCAAGAGGAGGGACTAGATAACACCGGGGAGCTGTTTTTT.

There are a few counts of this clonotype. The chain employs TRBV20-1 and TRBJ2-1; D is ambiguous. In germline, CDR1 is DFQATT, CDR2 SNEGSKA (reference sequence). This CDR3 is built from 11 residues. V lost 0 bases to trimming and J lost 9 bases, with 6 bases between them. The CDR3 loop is CSARDWVEQFF. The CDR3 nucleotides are TGCAGTGCTAGAGATTGGGTTGAGCAGTTCTTC.

The CDR3 sequence is CAICLFASGRAKRETQYF. The DNA of the CDR3 is TGTGCCATCTGTTTATTCGCTAGCGGGAGGGCCAAGAGAGAGACCCAGTACTTC. J is TRBJ2-5 and V is TRBV12-3 or TRBV12-4; the match to TRBD2 covers 12 bases. After removal of 10 bases from V and 4 bases from J, the junction contained 19 bases not matched to a gene. The CDR3 spans 18 residues.